The clone carrying this TCR beta chain was seen only a few times. TCRdb called the reads again in MiXCR, with one record for every CDR3 protein. The sample consists of almost 500,000 distinct CDR3 sequences, roughly 10% of them appearing once. This sample is drawn from a study of T cell repertoires in cytomegalovirus infection. There are 12 residues in the CDR3. Looked up from germline, CDR1 is DFQATT and CDR2 is SNEGSKA (reference sequence). Trimming shortened V by 3 bases and J by 7 bases, and 7 bases separated the two germline ends. The TCR originated in a human donor in good health (CMV status not recorded). Some clones in this sample may be carry-over from other donors' samples. The sequencing input was PBMCs. The chain has TRBV20-1 and TRBJ1-6, with D hard to call. CDR3 amino acids: CSARRQNSPLHF. The CDR3 region has the DNA TGCAGTGCTAGGAGACAAAATTCACCCCTCCACTTT.